Below are 16 T cell receptor beta chains sequenced from a single sample in a study of T cells in women clearing cervical HPV infection. Assay used: immunoSEQ multiplex PCR; TCRdb lists only in-frame clones, some missing. The sample has about 44,000 clones; the top ten hold 0.95% to 1.5%. The source material was blood buffy coat. The receptors come from a woman aged 18-70 years with a cervical HPV16 infection that either progressed to CIN3+ or cleared (not recorded which).

On this clone itself: The sequenced fragment ends 3 residues before the CDR3 boundary, so the rest is inferred from the germline J gene. The V and J genes are TRBV12-3 or TRBV12-4 and TRBJ2-7; 7 bases line up with TRBD1. Trimming cost V 5 bases and J 0 bases; bases outside gene matches: 10. The CDR3 spans 16 residues. CDR3 sequence reads: CASSTGVTARSYEQYF. The CDR3 bases that were read are TGTGCCAGCAGTACAGGGGTCACGGCGCGCTCCTACGAG.

In the case of this clone: Sequence at one end of the junction differs from germline and may be a read error. The read ends 3 residues shy of where the CDR3 ends; the end is completed using the germline J gene. V is TRBV4-2 and J is TRBJ1-5; D gene ambiguous. Per the germline V gene, CDR1 is LGHNA and CDR2 is YNFKEQ. The CDR3 is made up of 13 amino acids. The CDR3 protein is CASSQDLRQPQHF. Incomplete CDR3 DNA: TGCGCCAGCAGCCAAGATTTGCGTCAGCCC.

A remark on this clone: The CDR3 goes on 3 residues after the read ends, and that part is filled in from the germline J gene. The chain carries TRBV2 and TRBJ2-1; maybe TRBD1 (5 bases). The V gene's germline CDR1 is SNHLY and CDR2 FYNNEI. The CDR3 has 14 amino acids. Trimming took 5 bases from V and 0 from J, leaving 8 bases between them. CDR3 bases read: TGTGCCAGCAGTCAGGGTGACTCCTACAATGAG. Translation gives CASSQGDSYNE. The whole CDR3 sequence reads CASSQGDSYNEQFF.

A remark on this clone: The missing CDR3 end, 3 residues past where the read stops, is filled in from the germline J gene. The chain links TRBV7-8 to TRBJ2-5; 7 bases map to TRBD2. Looked up from germline, CDR1 is SGHVS and CDR2 is FQNEAQ. This CDR3 contains 16 residues. V lost 5 bases to trimming and J lost 5 bases; unmatched junction nucleotides: 14. CDR3 bases read: TGTGCCAGCAGCATTCTTAGCGGGCAGCAACGGGAGACC. It yields the protein CASSILSGQQRET. The whole CDR3 sequence is CASSILSGQQRETQYF. The full variable domain, its missing parts supplied by reference TRBV7-8 and TRBJ2-5, is GAGVSQSPRYKVAKRGQDVALRCDPISGHVSLFWYQQALGQGPEFLTYFQNEAQLDKSGLPSDRFFAERPEGSVSTLKIQRTQQEDSAVYLCASSILSGQQRETQYFGPGTRLLVL.

Comments on this clone: The observed sequence ends 3 residues before the CDR3 terminus, with the missing tail filled in from the germline J gene. The rearrangement joins TRBV19 to TRBJ2-7, with D perhaps TRBD1 (6 bases). Per the germline V gene, CDR1 is LNHDA and CDR2 is SQIVND (reference sequence). The CDR3 is 12 residues long. V lost 7 bases and J 4 bases, leaving 11 bases between the germline ends. The sequenced part of the CDR3 DNA is TGTGCCAGTACCAGGACAGATTACGAG. Protein: CASTRTDYE. The whole CDR3 protein is CASTRTDYEQYF.

In regard to this clone: The DNA ends 3 residues before the CDR3 does, and the rest of the CDR3 is filled in from the germline J gene. The chain uses TRBV5-6 and TRBJ2-3; D is possibly TRBD1 (6 bases). Per the germline V gene, CDR1 is SGHDT and CDR2 is YYEEEE. The CDR3 sequence is 14 residues long. This chain's CDR3 is CASSHDRNNQPQYF. The sequenced part of the CDR3 DNA is TGTGCCAGCAGCCATGACAGGAACAATCAGCCG.

Note on this clone: The CDR3 end is not reached by the read, which stops 3 residues before it; the germline J gene fills it in. The chain has TRBV19 and TRBJ2-7; 9 nucleotides match TRBD2. There are 16 residues in the CDR3. Germline V CDR1 and CDR2: LNHDA, SQIVND (reference sequence). Losses at the gene ends were 8 bases for V and 5 bases for J; bases not matched to a gene: 16. The CDR3 bases that were read are TGTGCCAGTGTTCCGACTAGCGGCTCCCCGAGCCACGAG. Protein: CASVPTSGSPSHE. The CDR3 in its entirety is CASVPTSGSPSHEQYF. Looking up the rest from reference TRBV19 and TRBJ2-7 gives the full variable domain: DGGITQSPKYLFRKEGQNVTLSCEQNLNHDAMYWYRQDPGQGLRLIYYSQIVNDFQKGDIAEGYSVSREKKESFPLTVTSAQKNPTAFYLCASVPTSGSPSHEQYFGPGTRLTVT.

To note about this clone: A read error may produce the germline difference seen at one junction end. The read gets to within 3 residues of the CDR3 end, and the germline J gene fills in the rest. The chain has TRBV4-2 and TRBJ2-7, with D perhaps matching TRBD2 (7 bases). The germline gives CDR1 LGHNA, CDR2 YNFKEQ. The CDR3 runs to 15 residues. The DNA read from the CDR3 is TGCGCCAGCAGCCAAGGGAGGGACACCACCTACGAG. Translated, it gives CASSQGRDTTYE. The full CDR3 is CASSQGRDTTYEQYF.

Turning to this clone: Coverage ceases 3 residues before the CDR3 finishes, and the germline J gene fills in the end. The chain carries TRBV30 and TRBJ2-2; tentatively, D is TRBD2 (6 bases). This CDR3 contains 16 residues. Germline values: CDR1 GTSNPN, CDR2 SVGIG (reference sequence). The chain's CDR3 is CAWSVGGQSDNSPLFF. The part of the CDR3 DNA that was read is TGTGCCTGGAGTGTTGGAGGGCAATCTGATAATTCACCG.

Regarding this clone: The sequence runs out 3 residues before the end of the CDR3; the remainder is reconstructed from the germline J gene. The rearrangement joins TRBV20-1 to TRBJ2-1, with 11 bases lining up with TRBD2. The J segment lost 7 bases and the V segment lost 4 bases, leaving 6 bases of the junction unmatched. CDR1 is DFQATT and CDR2 is SNEGSKA in the germline V gene (reference sequence). CDR3 size: 14 residues. The CDR3 spells CSAISGGAFNEQFF. The sequenced CDR3 bases are TGCAGTGCTATTAGCGGGGGGGCTTTTAATGAG.

On this clone itself: The read finishes 3 residues shy of the CDR3 end, and the germline J gene is used to complete it. Other DNA variants within this sample encode the same CDR3. J is TRBJ2-5 and V is TRBV29-1, with D uncertain. Per the germline V gene, CDR1 is SQVTM and CDR2 is ANQGSEA. Trimming removed 6 bases at V and 2 bases at J, with 4 bases between. The CDR3 length is 10 residues. Incomplete CDR3 DNA: TGCAGCGTCGGGCAAGAGACC. As protein: CSVGQET. The full CDR3 reads CSVGQETQYF.

Notes on this clone: The CDR3 extends 3 residues past the end of the read, so its final part is completed from the germline J gene. V usage is TRBV5-4 and J usage is TRBJ1-2; D perhaps matches TRBD1 (5 bases). The V end was cut by 4 bases, the J end by 6 bases, with 13 bases between. CDR1 SGHNT and CDR2 YYREEE come from the germline V gene (reference sequence). This CDR3 region has 13 residues. The sequenced part of the CDR3 DNA is TGTGCCAGCAGCACCTACGGGGGAGATGGC. Translation gives CASSTYGGDG. From start to end, the CDR3 is CASSTYGGDGYTF.

Points on this clone: The CDR3 is cut off 3 residues early in the read; its end comes from the germline J gene. The chain is built from TRBV19 and TRBJ1-1; 8 nucleotides agree with TRBD1. CDR3 length: 14 residues. Germline CDR1 and CDR2: LNHDA and SQIVND (reference sequence). The CDR3 region is CASSPQGALSEAFF. CDR3 DNA (partial): TGTGCCAGTAGTCCGCAGGGGGCCCTCTCCGAG.

The sequenced CDR3 bases are TGTGCCAGCAGTTACTCAAGCGGGATGGGGAATGAG. It codes for CASSYSSGMGNE. The full CDR3 is CASSYSSGMGNEQFF. This chain links TRBV6-2 or TRBV6-3 with TRBJ2-1; TRBD2 agrees at 7 bases. The DNA ends 3 residues before the CDR3 does, and the rest of the CDR3 is filled in from the germline J gene. The CDR3 has 15 residues. After removal of 0 bases from V and 7 bases from J, the junction contained 6 bases not matched to a gene. Per the germline V gene, CDR1 is MNHEY and CDR2 is SVGEGT.

A note on this clone: The sequence runs out 3 residues before the end of the CDR3; the remainder is reconstructed from the germline J gene. This chain links TRBV2 with TRBJ1-6; the D gene is possibly TRBD1 (6 bases). The CDR3 contains 15 residues. Germline loops: CDR1 SNHLY, CDR2 FYNNEI. With 6 bases removed from V and 5 bases from J, the gap between germline ends came to 14 bases. The part of the CDR3 DNA that was read is TGTGCCAGCAGGCTCTATCGGACAGATAATTCACCC. Translated: CASRLYRTDNSP. The full CDR3 is CASRLYRTDNSPLHF.

Turning to this clone: From the germline J gene comes the end of the CDR3, since the read stops 3 residues before it. This sequence joins TRBV7-2 and TRBJ2-3; perhaps TRBD1 as D (6 bases). This CDR3 has 15 residues. CDR1 is SGHTA, CDR2 FQGNSA, per germline. Incomplete CDR3 DNA: TGTGCCAGCAGCCGTACCTCGGACAGAAAGGGGCCG. Translated: CASSRTSDRKGP. The whole CDR3 is CASSRTSDRKGPQYF.